The clone carrying this T cell receptor beta chain was observed a single time. The antigen is not known. This entry is derived from a study of T cell responses to AZD1222 COVID-19 vaccine. General study results and limits: Most donors were white British and more were female, and clonal diversity was possibly underestimated. Spike-wide vaccine-associated CD4 TCRs dominated at 160-218 and 743-854. At study baseline, merely a handful of AZD1222 recipients were seropositive. Close to half of spike-specific TCRs reportedly recognize unmutated variant regions.

The CDR3 covers 13 residues. The germline CDR1 and CDR2 sequences are KGHDR and SFDVKD. V lost 4 bases and J 12 bases, leaving 17 bases between the germline ends. The data were produced by immunoSEQ multiplex PCR, yet TCRdb's version contains in-frame clones alone and is incomplete. The table has 180,000 or so clones, over 90% seen once. The rearrangement links TRBV24-1 to TRBJ1-2; D is ambiguous. This clonotype originated in an adult who received the AZD1222 COVID-19 vaccine. Sequences were derived from peripheral blood, sampled 28 days after the second AZD1222 dose. CDR3 sequence reads: CATSDLMPGSHTF. The CDR3 nucleotides read TGTGCCACCAGTGACCTAATGCCTGGCTCGCACACCTTC.